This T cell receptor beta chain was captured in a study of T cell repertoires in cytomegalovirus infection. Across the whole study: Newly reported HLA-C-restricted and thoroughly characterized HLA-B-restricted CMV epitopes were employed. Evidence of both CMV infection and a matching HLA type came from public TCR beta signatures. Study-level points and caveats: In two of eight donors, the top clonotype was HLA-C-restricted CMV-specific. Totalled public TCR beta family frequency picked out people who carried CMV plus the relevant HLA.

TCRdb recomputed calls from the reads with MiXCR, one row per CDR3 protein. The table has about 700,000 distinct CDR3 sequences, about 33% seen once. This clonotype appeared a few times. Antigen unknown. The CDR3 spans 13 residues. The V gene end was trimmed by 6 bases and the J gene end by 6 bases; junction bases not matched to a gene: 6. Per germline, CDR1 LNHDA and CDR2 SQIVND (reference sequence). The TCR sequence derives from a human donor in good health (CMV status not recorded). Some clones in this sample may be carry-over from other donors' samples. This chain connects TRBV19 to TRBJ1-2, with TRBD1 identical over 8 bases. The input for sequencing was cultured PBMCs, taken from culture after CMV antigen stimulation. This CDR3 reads CASSLTGADGYTF. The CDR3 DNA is TGTGCCAGTAGCCTGACAGGGGCGGATGGCTACACCTTC.